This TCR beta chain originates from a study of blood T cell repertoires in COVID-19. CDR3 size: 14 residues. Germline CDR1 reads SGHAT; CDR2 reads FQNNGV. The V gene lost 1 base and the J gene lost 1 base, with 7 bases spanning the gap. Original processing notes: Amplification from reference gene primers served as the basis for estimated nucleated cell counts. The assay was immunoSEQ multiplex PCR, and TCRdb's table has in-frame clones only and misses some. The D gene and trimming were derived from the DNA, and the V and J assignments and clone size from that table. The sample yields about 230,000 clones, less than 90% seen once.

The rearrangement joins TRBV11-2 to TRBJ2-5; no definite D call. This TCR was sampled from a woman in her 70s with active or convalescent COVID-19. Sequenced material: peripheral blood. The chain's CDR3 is CASSLGYTQETQYF. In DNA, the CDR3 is TGTGCCAGCAGCTTAGGGTACACCCAAGAGACCCAGTACTTC.